This passage covers 28 T cell receptor beta chains from one sample sequenced in a study of blood T cell repertoires in COVID-19. Repertoires were generated with immunoSEQ multiplex PCR, while TCRdb's copy carries only in-frame clones and drops some. The data show 150,000 to 200,000 clones, roughly 86% seen once. Sequencing was performed on peripheral blood. The origin of the receptors is a man between 65 and 85 years old with acute or convalescent COVID-19.

The chain carries TRBV7-3 and TRBJ1-1; 10 bases agree with TRBD1. With 5 bases clipped from V and 4 bases from J, the junction kept 10 bases outside the gene matches. The length of the CDR3 is 16 residues. Germline assignment: CDR1 SGHTA and CDR2 FQGTGA. CDR3 protein: CASSPGTGVQGTEAFF. The CDR3 nucleotides are TGTGCCAGCAGCCCCGGGACAGGGGTTCAAGGCACTGAAGCTTTCTTT. Full variable domain (rest looked up from reference TRBV7-3 and TRBJ1-1): GAGVSQTPSNKVTEKGKYVELRCDPISGHTALYWYRQSLGQGPEFLIYFQGTGAADDSGLPNDRFFAVRPEGSVSTLKIQRTERGDSAVYLCASSPGTGVQGTEAFFGQGTRLTVV.

J is TRBJ2-1 and V is TRBV5-4, with 7 bases lining up with TRBD1. The trim removed 4 bases at V and 8 bases at J, leaving 9 bases unmatched. This CDR3 region has 14 residues. From germline, CDR1 is SGHNT and CDR2 YYREEE (reference sequence). CDR3: CASSPRQGRDEQFF. For the CDR3, the DNA is TGTGCCAGCAGCCCCCGACAGGGCCGGGATGAGCAGTTCTTC.

CDR3 amino acids: CASSYSEGQNYGYTF. The CDR3 nucleotides are TGTGCCAGCAGTTACTCGGAAGGACAGAACTATGGCTACACCTTC. This chain joins TRBV6-5 and TRBJ1-2; D is perhaps TRBD1 (6 bases). This CDR3 comprises 15 residues. V lost 0 bases and J lost 2, with 10 bases in between. In germline, CDR1 is MNHEY, CDR2 SVGAGI.

The J gene is TRBJ2-7, the V gene TRBV11-2; D perhaps matches TRBD2 (5 bases). The CDR3 is made up of 14 amino acids. CDR1 is SGHAT and CDR2 is FQNNGV in the germline V gene. V was pared by 4 bases and J by 6 bases, with 16 bases between. The CDR3 region has the DNA TGTGCCAGCAGCTCCGGAGGACCTCTAATCGAGCAGTACTTC. It encodes CASSSGGPLIEQYF.

V and J are TRBV7-9 and TRBJ2-1; 7 nucleotides line up with TRBD2. V was pared by 8 bases and J by 0 bases, with 7 bases of the junction left unmatched. Per germline, CDR1 SEHNR and CDR2 FQNEAQ (reference sequence). This CDR3 has 15 residues. DNA of the CDR3: TGTGCCAGCGGAGACGGGAGGACCTCCTACAATGAGCAGTTCTTC. Amino acids: CASGDGRTSYNEQFF.

The CDR3 region has the DNA TGTGCCAGCAGCTTGGCGCTAGCGGGAGTCTGGGAGCAGTTCTTC. The encoded protein is CASSLALAGVWEQFF. V is TRBV5-6 and J is TRBJ2-1; 10 bases are a match to TRBD2. Trimming took 0 bases from V and 10 from J; bases not matched to a gene: 7. Germline CDR1 SGHDT, CDR2 YYEEEE. The CDR3 runs 15 residues.

The chain couples TRBV27 to TRBJ1-2; D is perhaps TRBD1 (6 bases). Germline CDR1 and CDR2: MNHEY and SMNVEV (reference sequence). Trimming removed 6 bases at V and 2 bases at J, with 13 bases between. The CDR3 is 14 residues long. The CDR3 loop is CASRNQGTNYGYTF. The CDR3 DNA is TGTGCCAGCAGAAACCAAGGGACAAACTATGGCTACACCTTC.

CDR3 bases: TGCGCCAGCAGTCGTAGCGGGACAAACAATGAGCAGTTCTTC. It encodes CASSRSGTNNEQFF. The rearrangement uses TRBV10-1 and TRBJ2-1; 8 nucleotides line up with TRBD2. Unmatched junction bases numbered 5, after V lost 5 bases and J lost 5 bases. This CDR3 is 14 amino acids long. The germline CDR1 and CDR2 sequences are WNHNN and SYGVQD (reference sequence).

This sequence joins TRBV5-1 and TRBJ1-4; D may be TRBD1 (6 bases). CDR1 is SGHRS, CDR2 YFSETQ, per germline. V was cut by 4 bases and J by 0 bases, with 13 bases left in between. CDR3 length: 16 residues. Written as DNA, the CDR3 is TGCGCCAGCAGCGTCACAGGGCCTGCAACTAATGAAAAACTGTTTTTT. Its protein is CASSVTGPATNEKLFF.

This chain uses TRBV5-1 with TRBJ2-1; the match to TRBD2 covers 14 bases. The CDR3 is 20 residues long. The germline CDR1 and CDR2 sequences are SGHRS and YFSETQ. Losses at the gene ends were 3 bases for V and 9 bases for J; bases not matched to a gene: 20. In nucleotides, the CDR3 is TGCGCCAGCAGCTCCCAGGGACGACTAGCGGGAGGGCATTCTCATCCTGAGCAGTTCTTC. Translating it yields CASSSQGRLAGGHSHPEQFF. Combining the CDR3 with reference TRBV5-1 and TRBJ2-1 gives the whole variable domain KAGVTQTPRYLIKTRGQQVTLSCSPISGHRSVSWYQQTPGQGLQFLFEYFSETQRNKGNFPGRFSGRQFSNSRSEMNVSTLELGDSALYLCASSSQGRLAGGHSHPEQFFGPGTRLTVL.

The gene calls are TRBV29-1 and TRBJ1-5, with D perhaps matching TRBD1 (6 bases). Germline V gene data show CDR1 as SQVTM and CDR2 as ANQGSEA. The CDR3 runs to 12 residues. The CDR3 spells CVAGESNQPQHF. The CDR3 DNA sequence: TGCGTCGCAGGGGAGAGCAATCAGCCCCAGCATTTT.

This chain connects TRBV5-5 to TRBJ1-2, with 9 bases identical to TRBD1. Trimming removed 0 bases from V and 8 bases from J; junction bases left unmatched: 11. The CDR3 is made up of 16 amino acids. The germline V gene has CDR1 SGHKS and CDR2 YYEKEE (reference sequence). This chain's CDR3 is CASSLDAFTGGAGYTF. The CDR3 DNA follows: TGTGCCAGCAGCTTGGACGCGTTCACAGGGGGCGCCGGCTACACCTTC.

This chain uses TRBV3-1 (or the pseudogene TRBV3-2) with TRBJ2-3; D ambiguous. Germline V gives CDR1 LGHDT, CDR2 YNNKEL (reference sequence). Trimming left V 1 base short and J 3 bases short, with 17 bases between. The CDR3 sequence is 17 residues long. CDR3: CASSQGGGYMMTDTQYF. The CDR3, as DNA: TGTGCCAGCAGCCAAGGAGGTGGGTATATGATGACAGATACGCAGTATTTT.

The CDR3 nucleotides are TGCGCCAGCTTGTCCTCGGGAGCGGGCCGGAATGAGCAGTTCTTC. This sequence encodes CASLSSGAGRNEQFF. V usage is TRBV10-2 and J usage is TRBJ2-1, with a possible D match to TRBD2 (6 bases). CDR1 and CDR2 (germline): WSHSY, SAAADI. The CDR3 covers 15 residues. Trimming removed 8 bases at V and 7 bases at J, with 21 bases between.

This sequence joins TRBV5-4 and TRBJ2-1; TRBD2 matches 7 bases. Per the germline V gene, CDR1 is SGHNT and CDR2 is YYREEE (reference sequence). The CDR3 contains 14 residues. V lost 7 bases, J lost 8 bases, and 12 bases stayed unmatched. DNA of the CDR3: TGTGCCAGCTACTCGGGGAGCGGGATGGATGAGCAGTTCTTC. Its protein is CASYSGSGMDEQFF.

CDR3 sequence (DNA): TGTGCCAGCAGTTACTGGGCCCGTAATTCACCCCTCCACTTT. Protein: CASSYWARNSPLHF. The J gene is TRBJ1-6, the V gene TRBV6-5; no clear D. The CDR3 spans 14 residues. Per germline, CDR1 MNHEY and CDR2 SVGAGI. With 1 base removed from V and 6 bases from J, the gap between germline ends came to 7 bases.

The rearrangement joins TRBV7-2 to TRBJ2-1, with D tentatively TRBD2 (5 bases). From germline, CDR1 is SGHTA and CDR2 FQGNSA. Trimming stripped 4 bases from V and 0 bases from J, with 10 bases between. The CDR3 is 15 residues long. The DNA of the CDR3 is TGTGCCAGCAGCTATAGCGTGAGCTCCTACAATGAGCAGTTCTTC. Amino acids: CASSYSVSSYNEQFF.

The genes are TRBV24-1 and TRBJ2-1, with TRBD1 as a possible D gene (7 bases). The CDR3 sequence is 16 residues long. V lost 1 base and J lost 4, with 13 bases in between. From germline, CDR1 is KGHDR and CDR2 SFDVKD. Here the CDR3 DNA reads TGTGCCACCAGTGATTTTGCCAGGGGGGCATACAATGAGCAGTTCTTC. This encodes CATSDFARGAYNEQFF.

The chain links TRBV7-2 to TRBJ2-2; D is possibly TRBD2 (6 bases). Germline V lookup: CDR1 SGHTA, CDR2 FQGNSA. The germline V and J ends were trimmed by 1 base and 4 bases, with 10 bases remaining between them. The CDR3 is 15 residues long. The CDR3: CASSLVGGFTGELFF. CDR3 sequence (DNA): TGTGCCAGCAGCTTAGTTGGGGGGTTCACCGGGGAGCTGTTTTTT.

The chain has TRBV5-8 and TRBJ2-6, with no clear D. Germline lookup yields CDR1 SGHTS and CDR2 YDEGEE. The CDR3 spans 14 residues. V lost 4 bases to trimming and J lost 0 bases, with 5 bases between them. The CDR3 DNA is TGTGCCAGCAGCGAGGACTCTGGGGCCAACGTCCTGACTTTC. The encoded protein is CASSEDSGANVLTF.

Here the CDR3 reads CSVWGGRSGETQYF. CDR3 nucleotide sequence: TGCAGCGTGTGGGGCGGGAGATCGGGGGAGACCCAGTACTTC. This sequence joins TRBV29-1 and TRBJ2-5; 7 bases match TRBD2. V lost 6 bases to trimming and J lost 5 bases; unmatched junction nucleotides: 12. CDR1 is SQVTM, CDR2 ANQGSEA, per germline. The CDR3 loop spans 14 amino acids.

This clone was observed a single time. This CDR3 is CASSQTGTGGRETQYF. Written as DNA, the CDR3 is TGTGCCAGCAGTCAGACCGGGACAGGGGGCCGTGAGACCCAGTACTTC. This chain connects TRBV2 to TRBJ2-5, with 12 positions matching TRBD1. The germline gives CDR1 SNHLY, CDR2 FYNNEI. The CDR3 covers 16 residues. V dropped 5 bases and J dropped 5; count of bases not matched to a gene: 9.

The rearrangement links TRBV7-3 to TRBJ2-7; 9 nucleotides align to TRBD1. The CDR3 totals 14 residues. Trimming removed 2 bases from V and 5 bases from J; junction bases left unmatched: 4. Germline CDR1 and CDR2: SGHTA and FQGTGA. The CDR3 reads CASSLRDREHEQYF. The CDR3 bases are TGTGCCAGCAGCTTACGGGACAGGGAACACGAGCAGTACTTC.

The genes are TRBV5-1 and TRBJ2-7; TRBD2 might be the D (5 bases). This CDR3 spans 15 amino acids. V dropped 2 bases and J dropped 0 bases, with 12 bases sitting between them. Germline CDR1 reads SGHRS; CDR2 reads YFSETQ. This chain's CDR3 is CASSFGAVNSYEQYF. The CDR3 coding sequence is TGCGCCAGCAGCTTCGGAGCGGTAAACTCCTACGAGCAGTACTTC.

This clone was detected a few times. The CDR3 loop reads CAWGSYNEQFF. The CDR3, as DNA: TGTGCCTGGGGGAGTTACAATGAGCAGTTCTTC. V gene TRBV30 combines with J gene TRBJ2-1; a possible D gene is TRBD2 (5 bases). This CDR3 has 11 amino acids. In germline, CDR1 is GTSNPN, CDR2 SVGIG (reference sequence). V was pared by 5 bases and J by 4 bases, with 6 bases between.

This chain links TRBV6-5 with TRBJ2-7, with 10 bases lining up with TRBD1. Trimming took 6 bases from V and 5 from J; bases not matched to a gene: 4. Per germline, CDR1 MNHEY and CDR2 SVGAGI. The CDR3 is made up of 13 amino acids. The CDR3 sequence: CASRRQGADEQYF. The DNA of the CDR3 is TGTGCCAGCAGACGACAGGGGGCGGACGAGCAGTACTTC.

This chain uses TRBV6-5 with TRBJ1-5; weak D call: TRBD1 (6 bases). In germline, CDR1 is MNHEY, CDR2 SVGAGI. The V gene lost 6 bases and the J gene lost 0 bases, with 12 bases spanning the gap. CDR3 length: 15 amino acids. Written as DNA, the CDR3 is TGTGCCAGCAGACTACAGGGCTATAGCAATCAGCCCCAGCATTTT. Translating it yields CASRLQGYSNQPQHF.

The chain joins TRBV5-1 to TRBJ2-2, with D tentatively TRBD2 (5 bases). The CDR3 has 14 amino acids. Germline assignment: CDR1 SGHRS and CDR2 YFSETQ. Trimming stripped 4 bases from V and 5 bases from J, with 12 bases between. CDR3 amino acids: CASSREGRTGELFF. In DNA form, the CDR3 reads TGCGCCAGCAGCAGAGAGGGCCGAACCGGGGAGCTGTTTTTT. The entire variable domain, with the rest obtained from reference TRBV5-1 and TRBJ2-2, is as follows: KAGVTQTPRYLIKTRGQQVTLSCSPISGHRSVSWYQQTPGQGLQFLFEYFSETQRNKGNFPGRFSGRQFSNSRSEMNVSTLELGDSALYLCASSREGRTGELFFGEGSRLTVL.